These T cell receptor beta chains were read from a single sample in a study of siplizumab effects on memory and regulatory T cells. Method: immunoSEQ multiplex PCR; TCRdb's copy keeps in-frame clones and lacks some. The profile shows 85,000 to 130,000 clones, about 91% of them singletons. Source material: Tregs sorted from blood. These receptors were collected from a human donor in good health. Both conserved end residues are part of each CDR3. The D gene is left open where the match is weak.

TRBJ2-2 TRBV4-2 . TGTGCCAGCAGCGACCAACCGAACACCGGGGAGCTGTTTTTT CASSDQPNTGELFF
TRBJ2-7 TRBV28 TRBD2 TGTGCCAGCAGTTTTTACGGGAGGGCCCAGGAAGAGCAGTACTTC CASSFYGRAQEEQYF
TRBJ2-3 TRBV6-5 . TGTGCCAGCAGTTACTATGGGGGGTCAGATACGCAGTATTTT CASSYYGGSDTQYF
TRBJ2-7 TRBV5-1 TRBD2 TGCGCCAGCAGCTTGGGACCCGGGAGGCCCTACGAGCAGTACTTC CASSLGPGRPYEQYF
TRBJ2-1 TRBV14 TRBD2 TGTGCCAGCAGCCGTATAGCGGGAGGGCCGTCGAATGAGCAGTTCTTC CASSRIAGGPSNEQFF
TRBJ2-3 TRBV7-9 . TGTGCCAGCAGCTTTAGCGTAGGAGATACGCAGTATTTT CASSFSVGDTQYF
TRBJ2-3 TRBV5-1 TRBD2 TGCGCCAGCAGCATAATTAGCGGGGGCGGCACAGATACGCAGTATTTT CASSIISGGGTDTQYF
TRBJ2-3 TRBV4-1 TRBD2 TGCGCCAGCAGCCAAGTCACTAGCGGGAGAGGTACAGATACGCAGTATTTT CASSQVTSGRGTDTQYF
TRBJ1-4 TRBV28 TRBD1 TGTGCCAGCAGTCTACCGGGACAGGGGGGGCAGTCCGCAACTAATGAAAAACTGTTTTTT CASSLPGQGGQSATNEKLFF
TRBJ1-2 TRBV5-4 . TGTGCCAGCAGCTTGGACAGGTTGAACTATGGCTACACCTTC CASSLDRLNYGYTF